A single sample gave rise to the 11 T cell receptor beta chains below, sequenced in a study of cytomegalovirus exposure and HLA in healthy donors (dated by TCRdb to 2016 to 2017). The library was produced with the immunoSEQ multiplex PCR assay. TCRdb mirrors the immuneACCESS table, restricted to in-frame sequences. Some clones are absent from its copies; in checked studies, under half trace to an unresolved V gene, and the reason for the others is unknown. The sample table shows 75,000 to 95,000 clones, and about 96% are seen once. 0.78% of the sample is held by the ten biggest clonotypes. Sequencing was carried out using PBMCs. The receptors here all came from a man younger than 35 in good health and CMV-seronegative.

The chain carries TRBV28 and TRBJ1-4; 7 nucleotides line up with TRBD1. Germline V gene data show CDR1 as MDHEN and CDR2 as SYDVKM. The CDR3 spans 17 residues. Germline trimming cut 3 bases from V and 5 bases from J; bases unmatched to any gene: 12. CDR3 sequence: CASSFEGLDRRNEKLFF. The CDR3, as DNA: TGTGCCAGCAGTTTCGAGGGGCTGGACAGGAGAAATGAAAAACTGTTTTTT.

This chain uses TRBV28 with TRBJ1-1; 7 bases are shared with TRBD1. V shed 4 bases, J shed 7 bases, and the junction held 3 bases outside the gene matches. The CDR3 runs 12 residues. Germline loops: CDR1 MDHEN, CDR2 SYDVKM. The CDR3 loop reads CASSSGGFEAFF. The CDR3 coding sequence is TGTGCCAGCAGTTCAGGGGGGTTTGAAGCTTTCTTT.

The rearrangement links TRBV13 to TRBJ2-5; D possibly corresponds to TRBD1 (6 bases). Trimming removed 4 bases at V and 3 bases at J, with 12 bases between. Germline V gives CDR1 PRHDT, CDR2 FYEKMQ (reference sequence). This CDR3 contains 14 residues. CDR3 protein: CASSWAGTKETQYF. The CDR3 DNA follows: TGTGCCAGCAGCTGGGCCGGGACAAAAGAGACCCAGTACTTC.

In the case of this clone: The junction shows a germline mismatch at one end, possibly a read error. Written as DNA, the CDR3 is TGTGCTAGCAGCTTTTCACCGGCGAACACCGGGGAGCTGTTTTTT. It specifies CASSFSPANTGELFF. The V gene is TRBV7-7, the J gene TRBJ2-2; D is unclear. The CDR3 runs 15 residues. Germline V CDR1 and CDR2: SSHAT, FNYEAQ (reference sequence).

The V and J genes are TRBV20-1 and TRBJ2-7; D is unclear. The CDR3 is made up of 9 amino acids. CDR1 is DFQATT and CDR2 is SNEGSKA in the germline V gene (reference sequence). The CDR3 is CSARVPRLV. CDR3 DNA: TGCAGTGCTAGAGTCCCGAGATTAGTC.

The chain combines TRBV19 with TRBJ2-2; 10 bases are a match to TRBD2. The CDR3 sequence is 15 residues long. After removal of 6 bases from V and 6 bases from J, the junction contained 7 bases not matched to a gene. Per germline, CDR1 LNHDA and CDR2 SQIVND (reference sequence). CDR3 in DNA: TGTGCCAGTAGGAGCGGGAGGGCGGGACCCGGGGAGCTGTTTTTT. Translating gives CASRSGRAGPGELFF. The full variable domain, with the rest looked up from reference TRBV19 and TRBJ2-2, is DGGITQSPKYLFRKEGQNVTLSCEQNLNHDAMYWYRQDPGQGLRLIYYSQIVNDFQKGDIAEGYSVSREKKESFPLTVTSAQKNPTAFYLCASRSGRAGPGELFFGEGSRLTVL.

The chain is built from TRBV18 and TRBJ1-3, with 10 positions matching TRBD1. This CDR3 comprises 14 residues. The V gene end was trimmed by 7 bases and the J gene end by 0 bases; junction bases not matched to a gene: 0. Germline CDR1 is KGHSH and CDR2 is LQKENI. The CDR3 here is CASWTGGSGNTIYF. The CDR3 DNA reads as TGTGCCAGCTGGACAGGGGGCTCTGGAAACACCATATATTTT.

CDR3 in DNA: TGTGCCAGCGGACAGGGGTTTTCCTACGAGCAGTACTTC. The encoded protein is CASGQGFSYEQYF. The chain links TRBV2 to TRBJ2-7, with 9 bases that match TRBD1. Germline assignment: CDR1 SNHLY and CDR2 FYNNEI. After removal of 8 bases from V and 1 base from J, the junction contained 3 bases not matched to a gene. The length of the CDR3 is 13 residues.

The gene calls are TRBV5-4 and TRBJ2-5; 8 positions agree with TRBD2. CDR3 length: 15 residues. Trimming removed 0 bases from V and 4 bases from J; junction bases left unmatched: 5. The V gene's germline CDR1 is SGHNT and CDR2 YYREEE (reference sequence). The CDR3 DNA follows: TGTGCCAGCAGCTTGGCCGTTGCGGGAGGAGAGACCCAGTACTTC. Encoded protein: CASSLAVAGGETQYF.

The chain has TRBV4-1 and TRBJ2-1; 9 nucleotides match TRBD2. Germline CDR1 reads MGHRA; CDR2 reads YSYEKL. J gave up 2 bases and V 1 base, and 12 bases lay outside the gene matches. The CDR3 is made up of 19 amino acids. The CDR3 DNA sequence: TGCGCCAGCAGCCAAGGGCTAGCGGGAACCAACTCCCCCTACAATGAGCAGTTCTTC. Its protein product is CASSQGLAGTNSPYNEQFF.

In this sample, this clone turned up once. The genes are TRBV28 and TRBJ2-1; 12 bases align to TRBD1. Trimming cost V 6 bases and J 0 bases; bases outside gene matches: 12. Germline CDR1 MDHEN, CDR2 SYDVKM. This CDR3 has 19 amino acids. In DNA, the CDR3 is TGTGCCAGCAGGGGGTTGAAAATGGGACAGGGGGCCTCCTACAATGAGCAGTTCTTC. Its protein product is CASRGLKMGQGASYNEQFF.